This record covers a single T cell receptor beta chain. These data originate in a study of T-cell reconstitution after alpha-beta-depleted transplantation in children. The CDR3 runs to 15 residues. V gave up 5 bases and J gave up 3 bases, with 16 bases separating them. Germline assignment: CDR1 SGHAT and CDR2 FQNNGV. TCRbeta library construction was performed incorporating unique molecular identifiers. TCRdb used MiXCR to reprocess the PCR reads, holding one entry per CDR3 protein. The repertoire holds around 600,000 distinct CDR3 sequences, with over 15% as singletons. The chain is built from TRBV11-2 and TRBJ1-2, with D perhaps matching TRBD1 (6 bases). This receptor was obtained from a human donor who donated a stem cell graft to a child with acute myeloid leukemia. Sequenced material: PBMCs from the stem cell graft donor, taken from the stem cell graft. The CDR3 loop is CASSPSADRHYGYTF. The CDR3 nucleotides read TGTGCCAGCAGCCCCTCGGCGGACAGACACTATGGCTACACCTTC. The full variable domain, its missing parts supplied by reference TRBV11-2 and TRBJ1-2, is EAGVAQSPRYKIIEKRQSVAFWCNPISGHATLYWYQQILGQGPKLLIQFQNNGVVDDSQLPKDRFSAERLKGVDSTLKIQPAKLEDSAVYLCASSPSADRHYGYTFGSGTRLTVV.